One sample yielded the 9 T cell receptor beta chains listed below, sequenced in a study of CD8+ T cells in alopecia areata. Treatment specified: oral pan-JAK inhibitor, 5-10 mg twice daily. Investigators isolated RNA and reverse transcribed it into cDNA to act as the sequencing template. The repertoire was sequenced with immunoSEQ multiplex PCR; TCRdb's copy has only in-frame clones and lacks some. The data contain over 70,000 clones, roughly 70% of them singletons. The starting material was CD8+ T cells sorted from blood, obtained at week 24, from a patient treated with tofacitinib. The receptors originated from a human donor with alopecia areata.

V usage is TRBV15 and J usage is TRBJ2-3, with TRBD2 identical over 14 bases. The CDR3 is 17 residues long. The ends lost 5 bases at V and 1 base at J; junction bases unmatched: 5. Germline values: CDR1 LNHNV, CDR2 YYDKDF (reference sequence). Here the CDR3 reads CATSVPGLAGGTDTQYF. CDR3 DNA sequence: TGTGCCACCAGCGTTCCGGGACTAGCGGGGGGCACAGATACGCAGTATTTT.

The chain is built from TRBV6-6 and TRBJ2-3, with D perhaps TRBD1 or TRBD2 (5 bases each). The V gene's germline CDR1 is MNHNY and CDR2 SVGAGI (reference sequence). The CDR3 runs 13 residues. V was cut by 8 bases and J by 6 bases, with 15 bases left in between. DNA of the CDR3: TGTGCCAGCCTGCCAGGGAGTTGGGATACGCAGTATTTT. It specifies CASLPGSWDTQYF.

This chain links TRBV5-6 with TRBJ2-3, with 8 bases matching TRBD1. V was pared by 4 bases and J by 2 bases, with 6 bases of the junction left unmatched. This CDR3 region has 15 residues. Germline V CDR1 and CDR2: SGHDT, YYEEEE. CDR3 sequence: CASSIGQGATDTQYF. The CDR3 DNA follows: TGTGCCAGCAGCATAGGACAGGGAGCCACAGATACGCAGTATTTT.

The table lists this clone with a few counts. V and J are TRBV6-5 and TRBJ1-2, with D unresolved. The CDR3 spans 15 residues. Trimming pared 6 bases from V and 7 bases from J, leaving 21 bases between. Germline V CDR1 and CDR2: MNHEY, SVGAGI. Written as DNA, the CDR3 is TGTGCCAGCAGCATCACGATGGGAGGAGAGGGTGGCTACACCTTC. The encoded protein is CASSITMGGEGGYTF.

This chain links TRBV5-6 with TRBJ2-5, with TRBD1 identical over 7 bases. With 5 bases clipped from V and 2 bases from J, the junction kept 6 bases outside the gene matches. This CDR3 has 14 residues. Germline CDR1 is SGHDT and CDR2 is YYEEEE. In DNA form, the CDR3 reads TGTGCCAGCAGATCGGACAGGAATCAAGAGACCCAGTACTTC. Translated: CASRSDRNQETQYF.

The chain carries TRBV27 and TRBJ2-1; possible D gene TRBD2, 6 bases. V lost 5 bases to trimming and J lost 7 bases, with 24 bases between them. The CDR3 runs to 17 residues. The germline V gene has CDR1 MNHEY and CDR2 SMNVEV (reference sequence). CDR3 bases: TGTGCCAGCAGTCAACTCGTCCCAGACGGGGCGGGGAATGAGCAGTTCTTC. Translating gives CASSQLVPDGAGNEQFF.

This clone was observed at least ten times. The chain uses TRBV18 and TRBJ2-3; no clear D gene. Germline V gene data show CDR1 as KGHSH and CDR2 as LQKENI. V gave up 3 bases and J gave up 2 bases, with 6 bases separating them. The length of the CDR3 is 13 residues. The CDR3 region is CASSPLTTDTQYF. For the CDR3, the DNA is TGTGCCAGCTCACCCCTCACCACAGATACGCAGTATTTT.

CDR3 sequence reads: CASSQDRGDLYEQYF. The CDR3 DNA sequence: TGCGCCAGCAGCCAAGATCGGGGGGATCTGTACGAGCAGTACTTC. This chain joins TRBV4-1 and TRBJ2-7; 7 bases are a match to TRBD2. Germline V gene lookup returns CDR1 MGHRA and CDR2 YSYEKL. CDR3 size: 15 residues. The V segment lost 0 bases and the J segment 4 bases; nucleotides outside the gene matches: 6.

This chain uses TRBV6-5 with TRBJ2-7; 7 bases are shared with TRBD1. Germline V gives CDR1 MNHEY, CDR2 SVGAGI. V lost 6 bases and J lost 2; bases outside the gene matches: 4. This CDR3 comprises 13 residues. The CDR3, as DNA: TGTGCCAGCAGCAGGGACAGTCCCTACGAGCAGTACTTC. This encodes CASSRDSPYEQYF.